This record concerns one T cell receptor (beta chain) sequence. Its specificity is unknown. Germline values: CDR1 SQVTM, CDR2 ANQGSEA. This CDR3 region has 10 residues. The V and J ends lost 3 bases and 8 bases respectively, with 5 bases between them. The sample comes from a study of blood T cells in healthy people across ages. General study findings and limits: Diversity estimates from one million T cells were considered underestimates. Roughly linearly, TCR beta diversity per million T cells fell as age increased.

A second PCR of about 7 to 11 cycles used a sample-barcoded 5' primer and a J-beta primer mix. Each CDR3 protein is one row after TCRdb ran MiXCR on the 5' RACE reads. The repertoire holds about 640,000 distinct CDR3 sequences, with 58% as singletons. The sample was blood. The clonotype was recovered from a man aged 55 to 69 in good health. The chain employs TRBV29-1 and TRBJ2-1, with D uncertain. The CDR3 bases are TGCAGCGTTGATGATTATGAGCAGTTCTTC. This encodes CSVDDYEQFF.